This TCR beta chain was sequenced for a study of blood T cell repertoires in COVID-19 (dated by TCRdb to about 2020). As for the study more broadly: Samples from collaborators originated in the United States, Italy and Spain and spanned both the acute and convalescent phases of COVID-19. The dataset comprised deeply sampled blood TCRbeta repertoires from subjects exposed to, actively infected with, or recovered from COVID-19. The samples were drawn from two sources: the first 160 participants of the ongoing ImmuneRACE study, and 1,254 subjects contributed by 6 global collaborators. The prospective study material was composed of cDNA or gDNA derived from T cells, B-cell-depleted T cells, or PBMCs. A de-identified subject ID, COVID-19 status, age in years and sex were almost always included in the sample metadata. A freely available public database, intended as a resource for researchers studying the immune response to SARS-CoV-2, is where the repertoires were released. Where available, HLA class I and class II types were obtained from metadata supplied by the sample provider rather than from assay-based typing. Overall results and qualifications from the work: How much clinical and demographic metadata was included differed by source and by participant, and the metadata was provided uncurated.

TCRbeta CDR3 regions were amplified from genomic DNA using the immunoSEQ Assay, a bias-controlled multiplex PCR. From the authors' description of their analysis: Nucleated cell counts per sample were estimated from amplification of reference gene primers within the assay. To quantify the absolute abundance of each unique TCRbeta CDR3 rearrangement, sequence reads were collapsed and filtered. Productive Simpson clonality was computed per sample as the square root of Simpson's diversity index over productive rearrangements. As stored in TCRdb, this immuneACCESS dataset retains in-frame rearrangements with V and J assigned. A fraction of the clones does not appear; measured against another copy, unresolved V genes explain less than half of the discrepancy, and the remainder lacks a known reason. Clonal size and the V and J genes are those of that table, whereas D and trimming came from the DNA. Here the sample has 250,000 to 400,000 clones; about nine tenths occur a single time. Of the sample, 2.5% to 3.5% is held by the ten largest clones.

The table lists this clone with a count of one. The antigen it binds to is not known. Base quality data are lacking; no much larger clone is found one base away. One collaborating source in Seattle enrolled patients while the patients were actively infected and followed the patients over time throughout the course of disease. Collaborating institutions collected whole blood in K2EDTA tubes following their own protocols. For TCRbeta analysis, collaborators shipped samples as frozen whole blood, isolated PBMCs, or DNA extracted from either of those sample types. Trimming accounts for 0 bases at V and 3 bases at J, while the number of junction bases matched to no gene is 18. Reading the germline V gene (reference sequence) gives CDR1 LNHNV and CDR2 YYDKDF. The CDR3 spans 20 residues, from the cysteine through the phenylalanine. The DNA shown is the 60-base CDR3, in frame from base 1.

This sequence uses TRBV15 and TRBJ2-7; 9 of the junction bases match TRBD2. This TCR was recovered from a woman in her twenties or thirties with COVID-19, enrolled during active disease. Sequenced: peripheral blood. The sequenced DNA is TGTGCCACCAGCAGAGATTTAGCCGGGACTAGCATTACCCCTGGCTACGAGCAGTACTTC. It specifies CATSRDLAGTSITPGYEQYF.